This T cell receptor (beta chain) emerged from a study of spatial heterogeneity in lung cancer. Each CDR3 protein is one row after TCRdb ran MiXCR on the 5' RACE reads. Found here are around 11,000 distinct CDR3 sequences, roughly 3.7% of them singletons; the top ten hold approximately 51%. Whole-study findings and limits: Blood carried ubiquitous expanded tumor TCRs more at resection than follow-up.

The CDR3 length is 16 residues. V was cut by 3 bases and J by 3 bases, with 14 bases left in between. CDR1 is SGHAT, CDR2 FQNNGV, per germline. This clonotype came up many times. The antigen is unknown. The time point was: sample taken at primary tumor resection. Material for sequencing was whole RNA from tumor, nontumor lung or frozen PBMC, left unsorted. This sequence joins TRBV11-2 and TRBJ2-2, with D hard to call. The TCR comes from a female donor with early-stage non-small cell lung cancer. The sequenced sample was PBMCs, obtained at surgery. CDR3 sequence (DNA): TGTGCCAGCAGCTTTTATGCCGGACCCTACACCGGGGAGCTGTTTTTT. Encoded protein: CASSFYAGPYTGELFF.